A single sample gave rise to the 3 T cell receptor beta chains below, sequenced in a study of T cells in Graves' hyperthyroidism and ophthalmopathy. Researchers amplified the TCR beta CDR3 regions from RNA transcripts. Carried out on the TCR CDR3, a first-round RT-PCR used the HTBI primer set. TCRdb recomputed calls from the multiplex PCR reads with MiXCR, one row per CDR3 protein. The table lists about 500,000 distinct CDR3 sequences, roughly 16% of them singletons. The specimen was blood. The receptor source for this set is a woman in her twenties or thirties with Graves' ophthalmopathy.

This clonotype was counted at least ten times. The chain links TRBV30 to TRBJ2-1; TRBD2 agrees at 8 bases. The CDR3 extends over 16 amino acids. CDR1 is GTSNPN and CDR2 is SVGIG in the germline V gene (reference sequence). V was pared by 4 bases and J by 7 bases, with 15 bases of the junction left unmatched. This CDR3 reads CAWNMLAGYTGNEQFF. CDR3 DNA sequence: TGTGCCTGGAATATGTTAGCGGGGTACACCGGGAATGAGCAGTTCTTC. The variable domain in full, with the rest retrieved from reference TRBV30 and TRBJ2-1, is SQTIHQWPATLVQPVGSPLSLECTVEGTSNPNLYWYRQAAGRGLQLLFYSVGIGQISSEVPQNLSASRPQDRQFILSSKKLLLSDSGFYLCAWNMLAGYTGNEQFFGPGTRLTVL.

At least ten counts were recorded for this clonotype. The V and J genes are TRBV7-9 and TRBJ2-5; 7 bases match TRBD1. The CDR3 sequence is 15 residues long. Germline-derived CDR1 and CDR2 are SEHNR and FQNEAQ (reference sequence). V was pared by 2 bases and J by 1 base, with 4 bases of the junction left unmatched. CDR3 loop: CASSLSWDSQETQYF. The CDR3 coding sequence is TGTGCCAGCAGCTTAAGCTGGGACAGCCAAGAGACCCAGTACTTC.

In its sample, this clonotype was seen a few times. This chain joins TRBV7-9 and TRBJ2-2; 7 bases fit TRBD1. Germline CDR1 and CDR2: SEHNR and FQNEAQ (reference sequence). The CDR3 loop spans 13 amino acids. V was pared by 5 bases and J by 6 bases, with 3 bases of the junction left unmatched. The CDR3 nucleotides read TGTGCCAGCAGCCGAGGGGGCTCCGGGGAGCTGTTTTTT. Translating gives CASSRGGSGELFF. Full variable domain (missing parts from reference TRBV7-9 and TRBJ2-2): DTGVSQNPRHKITKRGQNVTFRCDPISEHNRLYWYRQTLGQGPEFLTYFQNEAQLEKSRLLSDRFSAERPKGSFSTLEIQRTEQGDSAMYLCASSRGGSGELFFGEGSRLTVL.